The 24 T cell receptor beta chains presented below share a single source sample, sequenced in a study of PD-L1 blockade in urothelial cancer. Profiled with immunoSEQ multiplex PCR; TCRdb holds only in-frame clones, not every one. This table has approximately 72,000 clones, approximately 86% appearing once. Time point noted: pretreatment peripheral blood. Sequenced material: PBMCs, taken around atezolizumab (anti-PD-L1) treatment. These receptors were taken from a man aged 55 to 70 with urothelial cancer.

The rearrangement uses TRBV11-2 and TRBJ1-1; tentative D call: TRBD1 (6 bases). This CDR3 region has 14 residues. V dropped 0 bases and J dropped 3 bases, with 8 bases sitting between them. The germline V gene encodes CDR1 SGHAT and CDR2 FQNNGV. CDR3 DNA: TGTGCCAGCAGCTTAGATAACAGGGACACTGAAGCTTTCTTT. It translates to CASSLDNRDTEAFF.

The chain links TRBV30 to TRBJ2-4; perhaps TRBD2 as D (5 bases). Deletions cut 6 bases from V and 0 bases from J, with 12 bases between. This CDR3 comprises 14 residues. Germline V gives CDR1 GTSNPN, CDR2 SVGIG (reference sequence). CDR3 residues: CACRTRGAKNIQYF. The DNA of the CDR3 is TGTGCCTGCAGGACCCGGGGAGCCAAAAACATTCAGTACTTC.

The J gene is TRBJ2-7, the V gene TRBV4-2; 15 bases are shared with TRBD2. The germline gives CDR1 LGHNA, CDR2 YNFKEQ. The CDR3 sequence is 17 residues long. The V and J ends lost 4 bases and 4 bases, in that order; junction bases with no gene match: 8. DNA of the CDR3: TGTGCCAGCAGCCCCGGACTAGCGGGGGGGATAGCTTACGAGCAGTACTTC. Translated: CASSPGLAGGIAYEQYF.

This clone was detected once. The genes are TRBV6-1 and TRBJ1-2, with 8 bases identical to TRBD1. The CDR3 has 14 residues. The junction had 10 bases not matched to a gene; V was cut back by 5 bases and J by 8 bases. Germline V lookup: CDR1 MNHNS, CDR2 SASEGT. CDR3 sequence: CASSLRVDRGGYTF. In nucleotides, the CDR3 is TGTGCCAGCAGTCTCCGCGTAGACAGGGGAGGCTACACCTTC.

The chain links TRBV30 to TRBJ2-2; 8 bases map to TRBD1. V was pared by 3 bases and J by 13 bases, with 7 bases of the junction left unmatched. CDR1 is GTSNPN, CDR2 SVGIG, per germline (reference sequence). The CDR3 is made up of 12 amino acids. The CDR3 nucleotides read TGTGCCTGGAGCCGAGGACAGGGAAGGCTGTTTTTT. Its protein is CAWSRGQGRLFF.

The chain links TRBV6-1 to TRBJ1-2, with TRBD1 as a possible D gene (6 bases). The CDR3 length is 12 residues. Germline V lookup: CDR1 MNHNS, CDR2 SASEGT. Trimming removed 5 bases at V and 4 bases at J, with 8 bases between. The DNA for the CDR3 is TGTGCCAGCAGTCAGGGGCGCTATGGCTACACCTTC. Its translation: CASSQGRYGYTF.

The CDR3 DNA sequence: TGTGCCAGCAGTTACAGGGGAGGGTCCCTCCACTTT. Its protein is CASSYRGGSLHF. The chain combines TRBV6-5 with TRBJ1-6, with D possibly TRBD1 on 5 matching bases. CDR1 is MNHEY and CDR2 is SVGAGI in the germline V gene. V was shortened by 2 bases and J by 14 bases, with 10 bases between the two germline ends. The CDR3 is made up of 12 amino acids.

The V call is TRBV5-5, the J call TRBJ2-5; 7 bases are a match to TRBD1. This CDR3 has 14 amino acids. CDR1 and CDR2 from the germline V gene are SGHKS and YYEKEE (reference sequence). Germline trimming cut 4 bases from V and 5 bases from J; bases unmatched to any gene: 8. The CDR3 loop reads CASSQQGFYETQYF. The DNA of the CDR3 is TGTGCCAGCAGCCAACAGGGGTTCTACGAGACCCAGTACTTC.

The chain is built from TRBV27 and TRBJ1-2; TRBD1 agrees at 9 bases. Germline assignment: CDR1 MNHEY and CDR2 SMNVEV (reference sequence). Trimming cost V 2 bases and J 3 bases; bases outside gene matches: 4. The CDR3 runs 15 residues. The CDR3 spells CASSLHRGPDYGYTF. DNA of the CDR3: TGTGCCAGCAGTTTACACAGGGGGCCAGACTATGGCTACACCTTC.

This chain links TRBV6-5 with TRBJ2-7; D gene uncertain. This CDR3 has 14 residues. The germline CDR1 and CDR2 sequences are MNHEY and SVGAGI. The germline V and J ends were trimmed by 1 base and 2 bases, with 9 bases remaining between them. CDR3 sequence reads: CASSYLGTTYEQYF. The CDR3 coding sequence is TGTGCCAGCAGTTACTTGGGCACCACCTACGAGCAGTACTTC.

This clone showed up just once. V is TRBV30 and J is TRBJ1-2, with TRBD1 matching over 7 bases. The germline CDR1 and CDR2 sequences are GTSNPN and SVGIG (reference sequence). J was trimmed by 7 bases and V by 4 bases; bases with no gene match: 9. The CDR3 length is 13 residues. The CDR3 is CAWNNKGAVGYTF. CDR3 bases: TGTGCCTGGAATAACAAGGGGGCGGTTGGCTACACCTTC.

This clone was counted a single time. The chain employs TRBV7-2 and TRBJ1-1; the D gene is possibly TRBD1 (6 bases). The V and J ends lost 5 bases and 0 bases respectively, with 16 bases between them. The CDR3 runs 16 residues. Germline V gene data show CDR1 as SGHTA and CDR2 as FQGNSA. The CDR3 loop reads CASSPVPGGLNTEAFF. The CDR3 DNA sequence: TGTGCCAGCAGCCCCGTCCCGGGGGGGCTGAACACTGAAGCTTTCTTT.

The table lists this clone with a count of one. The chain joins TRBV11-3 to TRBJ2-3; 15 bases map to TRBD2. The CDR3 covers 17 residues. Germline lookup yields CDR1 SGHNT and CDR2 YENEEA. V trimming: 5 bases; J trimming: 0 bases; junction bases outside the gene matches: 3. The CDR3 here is CASSTGLAGGSTDTQYF. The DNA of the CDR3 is TGTGCCAGCAGCACAGGACTAGCGGGGGGGAGCACAGATACGCAGTATTTT.

Here the CDR3 reads CASSLFQRGSREQYF. CDR3 coding DNA: TGTGCCAGCAGCTTGTTCCAGCGGGGGTCCAGGGAGCAGTACTTC. The chain couples TRBV7-2 to TRBJ2-7; 8 bases align to TRBD2. The CDR3 runs to 15 residues. Germline V lookup: CDR1 SGHTA, CDR2 FQGNSA. The J segment lost 7 bases and the V segment lost 3 bases, leaving 11 bases of the junction unmatched. The variable domain in full, completed from reference TRBV7-2 and TRBJ2-7, reads GAGVSQSPSNKVTEKGKDVELRCDPISGHTALYWYRQSLGQGLEFLIYFQGNSAPDKSGLPSDRFSAERTGGSVSTLTIQRTQQEDSAVYLCASSLFQRGSREQYFGPGTRLTVT.

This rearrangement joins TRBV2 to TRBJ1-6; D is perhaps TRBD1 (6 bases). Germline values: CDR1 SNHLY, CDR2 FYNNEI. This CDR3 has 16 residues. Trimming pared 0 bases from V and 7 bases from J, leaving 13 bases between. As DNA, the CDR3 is TGTGCCAGCAGTGAAGCAACAGGGAAAGTCAATTCACCCCTCCACTTT. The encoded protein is CASSEATGKVNSPLHF.

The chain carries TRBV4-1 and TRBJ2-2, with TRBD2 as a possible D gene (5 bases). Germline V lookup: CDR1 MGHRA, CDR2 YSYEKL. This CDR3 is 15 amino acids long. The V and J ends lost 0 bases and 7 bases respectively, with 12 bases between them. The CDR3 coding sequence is TGCGCCAGCAGCCAAGAGAGGGCCCGGGACGGGGAGCTGTTTTTT. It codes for CASSQERARDGELFF.

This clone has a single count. Written as DNA, the CDR3 is TGCGCCAGCAGGGGGACAGCCTCCTACGAGCAGTACTTC. It is translated as CASRGTASYEQYF. The V and J genes are TRBV23-1 and TRBJ2-7, with 7 bases aligning to TRBD1. TRBV23-1 is an open reading frame, and its role is uncertain. This CDR3 comprises 13 residues. The V gene end was trimmed by 6 bases and the J gene end by 0 bases; junction bases not matched to a gene: 2.

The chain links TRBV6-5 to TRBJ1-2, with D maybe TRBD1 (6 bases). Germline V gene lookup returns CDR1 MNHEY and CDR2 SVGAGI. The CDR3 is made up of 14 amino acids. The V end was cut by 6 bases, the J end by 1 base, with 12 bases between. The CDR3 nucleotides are TGTGCCAGCAGCCCGCAGGGGAGTAACTATGGCTACACCTTC. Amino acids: CASSPQGSNYGYTF.

Here the CDR3 reads CASSVGLARLGGEQYF. CDR3 DNA: TGTGCCAGCAGCGTGGGACTAGCTCGCCTAGGGGGTGAGCAGTACTTC. V gene TRBV9 combines with J gene TRBJ2-7; 9 bases are a match to TRBD2. The V and J ends lost 2 bases and 7 bases, in that order; junction bases with no gene match: 13. CDR3 length: 16 amino acids. Per germline, CDR1 SGDLS and CDR2 YYNGEE.

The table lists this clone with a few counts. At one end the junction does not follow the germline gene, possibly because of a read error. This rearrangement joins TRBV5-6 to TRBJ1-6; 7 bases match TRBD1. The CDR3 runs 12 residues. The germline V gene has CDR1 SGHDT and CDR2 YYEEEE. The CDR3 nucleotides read TGTGCCAGCACCGTGCTGGACAGGCCCTTAGACTTT. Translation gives CASTVLDRPLDF.

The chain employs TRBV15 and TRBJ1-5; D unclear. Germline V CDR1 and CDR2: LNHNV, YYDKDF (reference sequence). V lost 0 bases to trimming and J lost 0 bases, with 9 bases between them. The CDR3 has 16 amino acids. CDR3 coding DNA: TGTGCCACCAGCAGAGATGGGCAGTATAGCAATCAGCCCCAGCATTTT. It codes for CATSRDGQYSNQPQHF.

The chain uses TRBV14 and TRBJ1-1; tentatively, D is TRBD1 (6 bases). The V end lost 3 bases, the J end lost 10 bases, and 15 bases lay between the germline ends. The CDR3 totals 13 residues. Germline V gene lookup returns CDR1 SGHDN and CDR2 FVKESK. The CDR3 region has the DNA TGTGCCAGCAGCCAGAAACAGGGCCTGGGAGCTTTCTTT. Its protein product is CASSQKQGLGAFF.

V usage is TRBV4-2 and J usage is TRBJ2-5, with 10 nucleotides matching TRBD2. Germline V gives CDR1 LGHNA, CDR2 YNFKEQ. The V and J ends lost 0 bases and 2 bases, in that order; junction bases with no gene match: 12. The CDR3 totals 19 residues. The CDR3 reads CASSQDWGAAGGWQETQYF. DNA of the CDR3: TGTGCCAGCAGCCAAGATTGGGGCGCAGCGGGGGGGTGGCAAGAGACCCAGTACTTC.

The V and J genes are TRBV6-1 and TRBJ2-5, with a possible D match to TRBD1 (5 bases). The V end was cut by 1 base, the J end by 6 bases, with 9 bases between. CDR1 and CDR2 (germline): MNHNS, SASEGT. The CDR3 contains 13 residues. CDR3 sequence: CASSEDRSKTQYF. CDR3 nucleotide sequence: TGTGCCAGCAGTGAAGACAGGTCGAAGACCCAGTACTTC.